This T cell receptor (beta chain) appears in the sequencing data of a study of blood T cell repertoires in COVID-19. Study-wide background: T cells, B-cell-depleted T cells, or PBMCs provided the cDNA or gDNA that served as material.

This CDR3 region has 13 residues. Authors' processing steps: Estimated nucleated cell counts came from reference gene primer amplification. Sequenced by immunoSEQ multiplex PCR; TCRdb stores in-frame clones only, minus some. The DNA was the basis for D and trimming; V, J and clone size are from that table. The repertoire includes 250,000 to 350,000 clones, about 91% of them detected once, and roughly an eighth sits in the top ten. The receptor comes from a woman aged 60-75 years with acute or convalescent COVID-19. J is TRBJ1-1 and V is TRBV21-1. TRBV21-1 is a pseudogene locus. The sample comprised peripheral blood. The CDR3 coding sequence is TGTGCCAGCACTCAGGCGGGGGAAACTGAAGCTTTCTTT. This gives the protein CASTQAGETEAFF.